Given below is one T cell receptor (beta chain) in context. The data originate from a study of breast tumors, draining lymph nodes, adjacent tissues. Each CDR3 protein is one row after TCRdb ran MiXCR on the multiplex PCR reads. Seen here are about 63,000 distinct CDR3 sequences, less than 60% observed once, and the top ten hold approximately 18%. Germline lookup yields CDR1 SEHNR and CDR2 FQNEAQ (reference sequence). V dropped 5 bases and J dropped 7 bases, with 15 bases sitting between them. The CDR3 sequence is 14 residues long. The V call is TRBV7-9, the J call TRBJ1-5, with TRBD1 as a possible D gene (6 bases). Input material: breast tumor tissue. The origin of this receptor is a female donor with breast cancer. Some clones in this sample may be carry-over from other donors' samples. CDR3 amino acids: CASSPRGGYQPQHF. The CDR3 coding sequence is TGTGCCAGCAGCCCTAGGGGGGGGTACCAGCCCCAGCATTTT.